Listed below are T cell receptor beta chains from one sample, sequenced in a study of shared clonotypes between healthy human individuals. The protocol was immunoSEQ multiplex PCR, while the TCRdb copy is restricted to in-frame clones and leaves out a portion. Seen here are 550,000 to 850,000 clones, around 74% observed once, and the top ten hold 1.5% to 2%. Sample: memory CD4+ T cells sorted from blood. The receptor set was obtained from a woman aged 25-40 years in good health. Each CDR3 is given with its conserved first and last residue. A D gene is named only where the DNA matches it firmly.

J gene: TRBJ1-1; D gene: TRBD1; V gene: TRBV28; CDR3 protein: CASSRDSEAFF
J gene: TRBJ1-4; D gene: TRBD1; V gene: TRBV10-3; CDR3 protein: CAISEVGQLNEKLFF
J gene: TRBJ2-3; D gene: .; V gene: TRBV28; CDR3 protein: CASTTFLGLDTQYF
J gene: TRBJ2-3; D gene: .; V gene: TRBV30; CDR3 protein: CAWSQGFRTQYF
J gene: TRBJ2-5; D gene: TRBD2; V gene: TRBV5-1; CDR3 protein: CASSLGLAGFPQETQYF
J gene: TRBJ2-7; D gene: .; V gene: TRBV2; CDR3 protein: CASRVTGFEQYF
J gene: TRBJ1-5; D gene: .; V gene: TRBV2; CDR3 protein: CASSYAGTSQPQHF
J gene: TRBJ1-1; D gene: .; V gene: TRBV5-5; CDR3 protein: CASSLAAALTEAFF
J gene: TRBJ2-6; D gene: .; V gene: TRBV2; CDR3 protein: CASSDFQGFSGANVLTF
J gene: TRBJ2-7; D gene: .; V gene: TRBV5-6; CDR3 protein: CASSSRPGLLYEQYF
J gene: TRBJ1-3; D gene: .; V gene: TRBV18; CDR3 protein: CASSPVAKSSGNTIYF
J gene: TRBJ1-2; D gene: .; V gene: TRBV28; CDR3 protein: CASSRQSLDYTF
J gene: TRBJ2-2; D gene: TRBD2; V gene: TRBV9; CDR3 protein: CASSVEAGGIGELFF
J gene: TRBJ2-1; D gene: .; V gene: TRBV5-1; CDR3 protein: CASSLETYNEQFF
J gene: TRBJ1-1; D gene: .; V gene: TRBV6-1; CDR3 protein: CASRYTGSNTEAFF
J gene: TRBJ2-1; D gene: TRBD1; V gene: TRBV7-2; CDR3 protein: CASSSGTGNRNEQFF
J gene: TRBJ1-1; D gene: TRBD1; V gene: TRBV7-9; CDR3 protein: CASSLTGGTEAFF
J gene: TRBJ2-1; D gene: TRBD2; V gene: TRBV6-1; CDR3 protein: CASTEWASGKFEQFF
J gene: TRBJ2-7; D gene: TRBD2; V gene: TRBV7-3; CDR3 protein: CASSPGLGSSGQYF
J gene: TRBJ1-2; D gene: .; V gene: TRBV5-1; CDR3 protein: CASSLSPGANYGYTF
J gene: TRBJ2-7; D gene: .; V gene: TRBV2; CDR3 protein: CASSGRTTSSYEQYF
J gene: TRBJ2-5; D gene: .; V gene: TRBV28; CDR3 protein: CASTPRGGEHQETQYF
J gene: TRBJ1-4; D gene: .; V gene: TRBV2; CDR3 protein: CASSAQLPATNEKLFF
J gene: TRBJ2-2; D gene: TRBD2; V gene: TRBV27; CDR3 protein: CASSSRVTTSGWGHHGELFF
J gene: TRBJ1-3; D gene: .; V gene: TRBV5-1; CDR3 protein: CASSLAGNTIYF
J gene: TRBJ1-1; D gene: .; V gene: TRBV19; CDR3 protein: CASSIGVRGRGTEAFF
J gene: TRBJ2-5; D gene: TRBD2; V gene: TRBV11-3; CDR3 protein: CASSRTSRETQYF
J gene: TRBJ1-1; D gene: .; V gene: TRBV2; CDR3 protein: CASTSSLGVGSSTEAFF
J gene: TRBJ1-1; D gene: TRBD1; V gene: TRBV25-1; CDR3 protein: CASSEVGQGDTEAFF
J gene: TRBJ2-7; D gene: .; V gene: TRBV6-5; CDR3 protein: CASRGQSSYEQYF
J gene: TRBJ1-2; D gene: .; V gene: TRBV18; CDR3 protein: CASSPIRLQRPTEGYTF
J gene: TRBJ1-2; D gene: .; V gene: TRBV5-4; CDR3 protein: CASRERDNYGYTF
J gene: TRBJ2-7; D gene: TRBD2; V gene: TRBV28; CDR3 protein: CASSYSRLAGEQYF
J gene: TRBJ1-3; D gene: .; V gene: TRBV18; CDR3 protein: CASSPPGPGGRTGNTIYF
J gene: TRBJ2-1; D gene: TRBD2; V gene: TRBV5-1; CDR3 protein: CASSYSVGTSGRIDEQFF
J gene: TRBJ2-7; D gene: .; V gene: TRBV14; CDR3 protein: CASSQGQTYLYEQYF
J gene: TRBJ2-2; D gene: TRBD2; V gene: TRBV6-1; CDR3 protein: CASNLRGLAAGELFF
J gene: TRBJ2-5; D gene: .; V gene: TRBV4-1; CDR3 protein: CASSQTGTHNMETQYF
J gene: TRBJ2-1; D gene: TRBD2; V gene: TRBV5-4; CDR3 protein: CASSWGASGIRDEQFF
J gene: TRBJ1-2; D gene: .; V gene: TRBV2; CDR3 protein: CASSEDCRGRAAPPEAF
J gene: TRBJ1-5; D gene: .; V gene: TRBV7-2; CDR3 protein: CASSLRGQPQHF
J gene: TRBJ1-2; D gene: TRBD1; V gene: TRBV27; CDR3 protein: CASSRKGADGYTF
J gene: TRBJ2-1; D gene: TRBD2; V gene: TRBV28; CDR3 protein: CASSLASWTSGRSYNEQFF
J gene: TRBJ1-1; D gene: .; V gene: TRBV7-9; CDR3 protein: CASSPQTMNTEAFF
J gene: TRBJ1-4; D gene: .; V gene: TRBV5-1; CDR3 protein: CASSLGVHEKLFF
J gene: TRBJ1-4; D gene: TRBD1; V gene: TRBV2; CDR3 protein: CASSRDRGVEKLFF
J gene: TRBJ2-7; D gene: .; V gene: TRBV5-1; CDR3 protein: CASSQGGAPSYEQYF
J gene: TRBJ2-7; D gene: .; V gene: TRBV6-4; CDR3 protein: CASSDFRRHSYEQYF
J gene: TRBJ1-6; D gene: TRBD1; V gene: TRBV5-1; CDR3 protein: CASRDRRNSPLHF
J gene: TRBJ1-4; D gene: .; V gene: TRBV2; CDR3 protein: CASTESKSGNEKLFF
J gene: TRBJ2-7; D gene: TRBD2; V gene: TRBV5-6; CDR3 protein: CASSFFRTSGYEQYF
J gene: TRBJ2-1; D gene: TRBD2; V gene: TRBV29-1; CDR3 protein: CSVEGLAGGNEQFF
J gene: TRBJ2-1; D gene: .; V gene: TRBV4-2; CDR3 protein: CASSRGTALGEQFF
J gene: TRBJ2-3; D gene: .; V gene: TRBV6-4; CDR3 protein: CASSRTPTDTQYF
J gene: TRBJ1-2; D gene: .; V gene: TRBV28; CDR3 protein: CASTFGREGYTF